The 8 T cell receptor beta chains presented below share a single source sample, sequenced in a study of human T cells and chemical hapten exposure. TCRdb independently ran MiXCR on the RACE reads; one entry per CDR3 protein. The sample lists more than 300,000 distinct CDR3 sequences, roughly 6% occurring once. Time point defined: pre-sensitization, week 0. Regarding treatment: therapeutic diphenylcyclopropenone sensitization with weekly scalp DPC. This sample comprised whole blood, obtained in connection with sensitization to the hapten diphenylcyclopropenone (DPC). These receptors came from a woman aged 18-35 years with alopecia areata. Some clones in this sample may be carry-over from other donors' samples.

This clonotype was observed a handful of times. The CDR3: CASSDNRKTQYF. The CDR3, as DNA: TGTGCCAGCAGCGACAACAGAAAGACCCAGTACTTC. This chain uses TRBV7-2 with TRBJ2-5; no reliable D call. V was pared by 5 bases and J by 6 bases, with 10 bases between. The germline V gene has CDR1 SGHTA and CDR2 FQGNSA. This CDR3 is 12 amino acids long.

This chain connects TRBV11-2 to TRBJ2-3; no reliable D call. The CDR3 has 15 residues. Between the trimmed V and J ends, which lost 1 base and 0 bases, there was a span of 8 bases. Germline CDR1 and CDR2: SGHAT and FQNNGV. The chain's CDR3 is CASSLGVPSTDTQYF. CDR3 sequence (DNA): TGTGCCAGCAGCTTAGGGGTGCCGAGCACAGATACGCAGTATTTT. The full variable domain, its missing parts supplied by reference TRBV11-2 and TRBJ2-3, is EAGVAQSPRYKIIEKRQSVAFWCNPISGHATLYWYQQILGQGPKLLIQFQNNGVVDDSQLPKDRFSAERLKGVDSTLKIQPAKLEDSAVYLCASSLGVPSTDTQYFGPGTRLTVL.

CDR3 residues: CASSIGTEKTQYF. Here the CDR3 DNA reads TGTGCCAGCAGCATAGGGACAGAAAAGACCCAGTACTTC. The chain couples TRBV5-6 to TRBJ2-5; TRBD1 aligns across 7 bases. V was pared by 4 bases and J by 6 bases, with 6 bases of the junction left unmatched. Germline CDR1 and CDR2: SGHDT and YYEEEE. The CDR3 has 13 residues.

V and J are TRBV12-3 or TRBV12-4 and TRBJ1-5; D not certain. The CDR3 covers 14 residues. Trimming pared 3 bases from V and 5 bases from J, leaving 11 bases between. CDR3 in amino acids: CASSLLGGYQPQHF. The CDR3 bases are TGTGCCAGCAGTTTGCTGGGTGGATATCAGCCCCAGCATTTT.

Many counts were recorded for this clonotype. The chain carries TRBV6-5 and TRBJ2-3; no firm D call. Germline values: CDR1 MNHEY, CDR2 SVGAGI. The CDR3 spans 16 residues. Trimming removed 0 bases from V and 0 bases from J, with 10 bases in between. CDR3 coding DNA: TGTGCCAGCAGTTACTCCGGTCATTCTAGCACAGATACGCAGTATTTT. It yields the protein CASSYSGHSSTDTQYF.

The chain carries TRBV20-1 and TRBJ1-5; D is undetermined. There are 15 residues in the CDR3. The germline V and J ends were trimmed by 1 base and 0 bases, with 10 bases remaining between them. The germline V gene has CDR1 DFQATT and CDR2 SNEGSKA (reference sequence). The CDR3 loop is CSARAPGSSNQPQHF. For the CDR3, the DNA is TGCAGTGCTAGAGCCCCAGGCAGTAGCAATCAGCCCCAGCATTTT.

This clonotype was seen many times. The chain has TRBV6-5 and TRBJ2-1; TRBD2 matches at 7 bases. CDR1 and CDR2 (germline): MNHEY, SVGAGI. CDR3 size: 15 residues. V lost 4 bases and J lost 6; bases outside the gene matches: 9. The CDR3 bases are TGTGCCAGCAGTTCCCGACTAGCCCTATCCAATGAGCAGTTCTTC. Protein sequence: CASSSRLALSNEQFF.

The rearrangement links TRBV27 to TRBJ1-4; 9 bases fit TRBD1. The length of the CDR3 is 14 residues. J gave up 7 bases and V 6 bases, and 6 bases lay outside the gene matches. Looked up from germline, CDR1 is MNHEY and CDR2 is SMNVEV (reference sequence). CDR3 in DNA: TGTGCCAGCAGGACACAGGGGGCGGGTGAAAAACTGTTTTTT. Residues: CASRTQGAGEKLFF. The variable domain in full, with the rest retrieved from reference TRBV27 and TRBJ1-4, is EAQVTQNPRYLITVTGKKLTVTCSQNMNHEYMSWYRQDPGLGLRQIYYSMNVEVTDKGDVPEGYKVSRKEKRNFPLILESPSPNQTSLYFCASRTQGAGEKLFFGSGTQLSVL.